These T cell receptor beta chains were read from a single sample in a study of T cells after yellow fever vaccination. Via MiXCR, TCRdb re-called the 5' RACE reads, giving one row per CDR3 protein. This sample yields 250,000 to 400,000 distinct CDR3 sequences, of which approximately 4% are seen a single time; approximately 23% belongs to the top ten. The source was PBMCs, collected 5 days after the yellow fever booster vaccination. These receptors originate from a man aged 18 to 30 who received the YFV17D yellow fever vaccine. The CDR3 runs from the conserved cysteine through the conserved F or W. A D gene is named only where the DNA matches it firmly. Expanded clones are given a class, and other clones once, few, many or no size at all.

-,TRBD2,TRBJ2-5,TRBV20-1,CSASIQRGGRETQYF,TGCAGTGCTAGTATTCAGCGGGGGGGCCGCGAGACCCAGTACTTC
-,TRBD1,TRBJ1-2,TRBV5-4,CASSWGQLYTF,TGTGCCAGCAGCTGGGGACAGCTATACACCTTC
many,-,TRBJ2-6,TRBV10-3,CAISPGFASGANVLTF,TGTGCCATCTCCCCAGGTTTCGCCTCTGGGGCCAACGTCCTGACTTTC
-,-,TRBJ1-2,TRBV12-3/TRBV12-4,CASSLGHGSGYTF,TGTGCCAGCAGCCTTGGACACGGGTCGGGCTACACCTTC
few,-,TRBJ1-2,TRBV7-9,CASSLVVGATHTF,TGTGCCAGCAGCTTAGTAGTGGGCGCTACCCACACCTTC
many,-,TRBJ2-6,TRBV10-3,CAISGTASSGANVLTF,TGTGCCATCAGTGGGACAGCCAGCTCTGGGGCCAACGTCCTGACTTTC
-,TRBD1,TRBJ1-2,TRBV12-3/TRBV12-4,CASSLPRQGSGYGYTF,TGTGCCAGCAGTTTACCGAGACAGGGTTCCGGCTATGGCTACACCTTC
-,-,TRBJ1-1,TRBV5-1,CASSFASGTTEAFF,TGCGCCAGCAGCTTCGCCTCGGGGACGACTGAAGCTTTCTTT
-,TRBD2,TRBJ2-5,TRBV4-2,CASSLGGAAETQYF,TGTGCCAGCAGCCTCGGGGGGGCCGCGGAGACCCAGTACTTC
few,TRBD1,TRBJ1-6,TRBV7-2,CASSLMTGAKVNSPLHF,TGTGCCAGCAGCTTAATGACAGGGGCTAAAGTAAATTCACCCCTCCACTTT
many,-,TRBJ2-5,TRBV12-3/TRBV12-4,CASSHPNLQETQYF,TGTGCCAGCAGTCATCCTAATCTCCAAGAGACCCAGTACTTC
-,-,TRBJ2-3,TRBV7-9,CASSPRAGASTDTQYF,TGTGCCAGCAGTCCACGCGCGGGGGCTAGCACAGATACGCAGTATTTT
many,-,TRBJ2-3,TRBV7-2,CASSFFGRGGTDTQYF,TGTGCCAGCAGCTTTTTCGGCCGGGGTGGCACAGATACGCAGTATTTT
many,-,TRBJ1-4,TRBV10-3,CAISESGGEEKLFF,TGTGCCATCAGTGAGTCTGGAGGGGAGGAAAAACTGTTTTTT
many,-,TRBJ2-7,TRBV11-2,CASRSRDTYEQYF,TGTGCCAGCAGGAGCCGGGACACCTACGAGCAGTACTTC
-,-,TRBJ2-7,TRBV4-3,CASSQDPQTGDPYEQYF,TGCGCCAGCAGCCAAGATCCCCAGACAGGCGACCCCTACGAGCAGTACTTC
-,TRBD1,TRBJ1-5,TRBV24-1,CATGTGNQPQHF,TGTGCCACCGGGACAGGGAATCAGCCCCAGCATTTT
-,-,TRBJ1-1,TRBV6-2/TRBV6-3,CASSYSPGLNTEAFF,TGTGCCAGCAGTTACTCGCCAGGACTGAACACTGAAGCTTTCTTT
-,TRBD1,TRBJ2-5,TRBV5-1,CASSGGQGPQETQYF,TGCGCCAGCAGCGGGGGACAGGGGCCTCAAGAGACCCAGTACTTC
few,-,TRBJ1-5,TRBV6-2/TRBV6-3,CASSYGVGSNQPQHF,TGTGCCAGCAGTTACGGGGTGGGAAGCAATCAGCCCCAGCATTTT
-,TRBD2,TRBJ2-5,TRBV7-2,CASSLAGTSIETQYF,TGTGCCAGCAGCCTAGCCGGGACTAGCATCGAGACCCAGTACTTC
-,-,TRBJ2-1,TRBV10-3,CAISESWNEQFF,TGTGCCATCAGTGAGTCATGGAATGAGCAGTTCTTC
-,-,TRBJ2-7,TRBV18,CASSRSDSSYEQYF,TGTGCCAGCTCAAGGTCGGATAGCTCCTACGAGCAGTACTTC
many,-,TRBJ2-4,TRBV7-8,CASSPLRVLTTFLAKNIQYF,TGTGCCAGCAGCCCCCTGCGAGTCCTGACAACCTTTTTAGCCAAAAACATTCAGTACTTC
few,-,TRBJ2-1,TRBV18,CASSGQTDYNEQFF,TGTGCCAGCTCCGGACAGACGGACTACAATGAGCAGTTCTTC
-,-,TRBJ2-2,TRBV10-1,CASSDSLGSAGELFF,TGCGCCAGCAGTGATTCGTTGGGGTCGGCCGGGGAGCTGTTTTTT
many,-,TRBJ2-7,TRBV4-3,CASSQVIGAGGVGEQYF,TGCGCCAGCAGCCAAGTCATTGGGGCCGGGGGAGTAGGGGAGCAGTACTTC
-,-,TRBJ2-2,TRBV6-1,CASSDQGPGITGELFF,TGTGCCAGCAGTGACCAAGGGCCGGGGATAACCGGGGAGCTGTTTTTT
few,-,TRBJ2-3,TRBV6-5,CASTPAWRTDTQYF,TGTGCCAGCACCCCCGCGTGGCGAACAGATACGCAGTATTTT
few,-,TRBJ1-2,TRBV9,CASSVERTNYGYTF,TGTGCCAGCAGCGTAGAGCGGACTAACTATGGCTACACCTTC
few,TRBD2,TRBJ2-3,TRBV11-2,CASSLDFGLAGVTDTQYF,TGTGCCAGCAGCTTAGATTTTGGGCTAGCGGGGGTCACAGATACGCAGTATTTT
-,-,TRBJ2-1,TRBV7-8,CASSYRQDIYNEQFF,TGTGCCAGCAGTTACCGACAGGATATCTACAATGAGCAGTTCTTC
-,-,TRBJ2-2,TRBV7-6,CASSPKQGIGELFF,TGTGCCAGCAGCCCCAAGCAGGGGATCGGGGAGCTGTTTTTT
many,-,TRBJ2-5,TRBV6-6,CASRLKLTSQETQYF,TGTGCCAGCAGACTTAAGTTGACGTCCCAAGAGACCCAGTACTTC
-,-,TRBJ1-2,TRBV4-1,CASSQGPGAYYGYTF,TGCGCCAGCAGCCAAGGACCGGGGGCTTACTATGGCTACACCTTC
-,TRBD1,TRBJ2-3,TRBV2,CASSETGGVDTQYF,TGTGCCAGCAGTGAAACAGGGGGCGTCGATACGCAGTATTTT
few,TRBD1,TRBJ1-6,TRBV12-3/TRBV12-4,CASSSTGPNNSPLHF,TGTGCCAGCAGCTCGACAGGGCCCAATAATTCACCCCTCCACTTT